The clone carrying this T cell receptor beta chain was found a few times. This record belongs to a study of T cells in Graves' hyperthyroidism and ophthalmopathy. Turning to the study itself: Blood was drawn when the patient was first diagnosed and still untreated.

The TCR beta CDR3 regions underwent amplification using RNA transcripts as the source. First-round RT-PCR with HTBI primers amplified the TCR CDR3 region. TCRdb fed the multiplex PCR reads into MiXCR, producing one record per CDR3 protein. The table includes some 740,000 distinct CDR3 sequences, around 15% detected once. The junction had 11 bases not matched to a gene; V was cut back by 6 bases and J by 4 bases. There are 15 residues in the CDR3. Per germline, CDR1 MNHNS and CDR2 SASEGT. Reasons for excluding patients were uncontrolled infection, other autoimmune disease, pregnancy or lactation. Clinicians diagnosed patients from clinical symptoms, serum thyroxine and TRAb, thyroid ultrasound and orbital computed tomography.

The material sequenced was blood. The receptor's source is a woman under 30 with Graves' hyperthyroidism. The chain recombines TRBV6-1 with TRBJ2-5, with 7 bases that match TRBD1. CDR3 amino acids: CASSPGQASGETQYF. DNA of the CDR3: TGTGCCAGCAGCCCCGGACAGGCGTCAGGAGAGACCCAGTACTTC.